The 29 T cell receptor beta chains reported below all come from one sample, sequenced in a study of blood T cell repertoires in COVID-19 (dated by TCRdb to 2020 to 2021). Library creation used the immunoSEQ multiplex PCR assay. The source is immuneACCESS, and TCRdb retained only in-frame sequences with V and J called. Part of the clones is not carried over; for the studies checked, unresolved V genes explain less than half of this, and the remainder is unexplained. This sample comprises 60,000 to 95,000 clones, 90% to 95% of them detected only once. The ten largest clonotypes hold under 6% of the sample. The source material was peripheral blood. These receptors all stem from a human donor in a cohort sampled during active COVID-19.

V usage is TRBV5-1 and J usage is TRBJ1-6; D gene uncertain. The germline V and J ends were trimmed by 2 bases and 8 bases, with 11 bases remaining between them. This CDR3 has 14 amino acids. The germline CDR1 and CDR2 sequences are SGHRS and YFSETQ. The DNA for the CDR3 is TGCGCCAGCAGCTTCGAACGGTTGGATTCACCCCTCCACTTT. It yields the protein CASSFERLDSPLHF. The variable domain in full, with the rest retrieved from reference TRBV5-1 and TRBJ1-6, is KAGVTQTPRYLIKTRGQQVTLSCSPISGHRSVSWYQQTPGQGLQFLFEYFSETQRNKGNFPGRFSGRQFSNSRSEMNVSTLELGDSALYLCASSFERLDSPLHFGNGTRLTVT.

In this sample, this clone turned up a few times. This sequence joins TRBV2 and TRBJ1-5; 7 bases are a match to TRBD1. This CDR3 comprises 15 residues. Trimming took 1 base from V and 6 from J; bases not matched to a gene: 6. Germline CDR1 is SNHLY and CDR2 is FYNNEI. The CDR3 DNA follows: TGTGCCAGCAGTGAAGGACAGGGCTTCGGTCAGCCCCAGCATTTT. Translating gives CASSEGQGFGQPQHF.

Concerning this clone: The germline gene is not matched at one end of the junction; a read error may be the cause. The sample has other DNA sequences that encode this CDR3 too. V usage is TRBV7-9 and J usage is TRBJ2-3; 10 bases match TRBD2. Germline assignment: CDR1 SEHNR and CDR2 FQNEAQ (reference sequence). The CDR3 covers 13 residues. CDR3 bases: TGTGCCAGCACTACTAGCGGGGTTGGTACGCAATATTTT. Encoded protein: CASTTSGVGTQYF.

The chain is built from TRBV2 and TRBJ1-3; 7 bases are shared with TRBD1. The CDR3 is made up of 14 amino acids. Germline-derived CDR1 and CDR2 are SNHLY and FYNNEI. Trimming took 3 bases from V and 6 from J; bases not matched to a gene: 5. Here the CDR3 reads CASSEDRPTNTIYF. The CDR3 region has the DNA TGTGCCAGCAGTGAGGACAGGCCAACAAACACCATATATTTT.

CDR3 loop: CASSLLTSGEQETQYF. CDR3 nucleotide sequence: TGCGCCAGCAGCCTCCTGACTAGCGGGGAGCAAGAGACCCAGTACTTC. The chain links TRBV5-1 to TRBJ2-5; TRBD2 agrees at 11 bases. V shed 4 bases and J 2 bases; nucleotides not matched to a gene: 7. CDR3 length: 16 amino acids. Germline values: CDR1 SGHRS, CDR2 YFSETQ.

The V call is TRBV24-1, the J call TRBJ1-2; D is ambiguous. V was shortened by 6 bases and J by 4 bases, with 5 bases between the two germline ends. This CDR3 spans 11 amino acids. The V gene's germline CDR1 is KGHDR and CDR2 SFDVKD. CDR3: CATSSGYGYTF. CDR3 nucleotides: TGTGCCACCAGTTCAGGCTATGGCTACACCTTC.

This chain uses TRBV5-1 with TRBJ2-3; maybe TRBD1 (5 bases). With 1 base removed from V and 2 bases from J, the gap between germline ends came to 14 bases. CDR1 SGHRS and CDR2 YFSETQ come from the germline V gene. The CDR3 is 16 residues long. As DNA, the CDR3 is TGCGCCAGCAGCTTGTGGTGGGGCAGGGACACAGATACGCAGTATTTT. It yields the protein CASSLWWGRDTDTQYF.

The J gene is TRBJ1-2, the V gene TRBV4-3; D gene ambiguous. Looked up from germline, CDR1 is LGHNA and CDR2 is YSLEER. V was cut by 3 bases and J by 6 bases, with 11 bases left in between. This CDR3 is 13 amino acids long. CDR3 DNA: TGCGCCAGCAGCCAGGAGGTTCTGGATGGCTACACCTTC. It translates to CASSQEVLDGYTF.

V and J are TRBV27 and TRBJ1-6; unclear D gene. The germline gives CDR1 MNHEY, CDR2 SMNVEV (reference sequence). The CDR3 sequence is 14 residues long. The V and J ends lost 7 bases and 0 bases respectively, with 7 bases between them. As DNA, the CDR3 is TGTGCCAGCACGGGGAGCTCCTATAATTCACCCCTCCACTTT. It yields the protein CASTGSSYNSPLHF.

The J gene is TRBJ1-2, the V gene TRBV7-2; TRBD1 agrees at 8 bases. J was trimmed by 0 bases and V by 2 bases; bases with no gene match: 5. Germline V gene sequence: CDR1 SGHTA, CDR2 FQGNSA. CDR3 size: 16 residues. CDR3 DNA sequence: TGTGCCAGCAGCTTAAGGGGGACAGGACCTAACTATGGCTACACCTTC. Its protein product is CASSLRGTGPNYGYTF.

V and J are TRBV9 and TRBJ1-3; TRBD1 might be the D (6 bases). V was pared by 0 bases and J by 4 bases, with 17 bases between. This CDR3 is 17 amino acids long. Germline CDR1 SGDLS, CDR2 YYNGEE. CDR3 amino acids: CASSVALGAPGGNTIYF. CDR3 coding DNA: TGTGCCAGCAGCGTAGCTTTGGGGGCGCCGGGAGGAAACACCATATATTTT.

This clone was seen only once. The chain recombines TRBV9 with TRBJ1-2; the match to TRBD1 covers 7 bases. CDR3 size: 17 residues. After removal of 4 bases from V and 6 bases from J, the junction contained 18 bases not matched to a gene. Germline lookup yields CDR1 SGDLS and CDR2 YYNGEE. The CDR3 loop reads CASSPTPGQSVRDGYTF. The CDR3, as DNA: TGTGCCAGCAGCCCGACACCGGGACAGAGCGTGAGAGATGGCTACACCTTC.

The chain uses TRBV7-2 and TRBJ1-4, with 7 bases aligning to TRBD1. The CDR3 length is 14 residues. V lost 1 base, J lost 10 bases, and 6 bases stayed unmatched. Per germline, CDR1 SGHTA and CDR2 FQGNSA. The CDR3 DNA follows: TGTGCCAGCAGCTTAGAGAGGGGGCGAGGAAAACTGTTTTTT. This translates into CASSLERGRGKLFF.

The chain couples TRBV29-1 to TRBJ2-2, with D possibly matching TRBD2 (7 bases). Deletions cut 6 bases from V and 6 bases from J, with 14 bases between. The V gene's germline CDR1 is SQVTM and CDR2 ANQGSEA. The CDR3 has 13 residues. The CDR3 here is CSVMIGGAGELFF. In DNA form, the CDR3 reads TGCAGCGTCATGATAGGGGGGGCCGGGGAGCTGTTTTTT.

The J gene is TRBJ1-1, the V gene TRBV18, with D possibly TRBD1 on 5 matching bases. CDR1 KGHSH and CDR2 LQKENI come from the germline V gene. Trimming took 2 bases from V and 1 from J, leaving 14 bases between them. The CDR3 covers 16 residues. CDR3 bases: TGTGCCAGCTCACCAGGGGCCGGGCGGGGGAACACTGAAGCTTTCTTT. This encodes CASSPGAGRGNTEAFF.

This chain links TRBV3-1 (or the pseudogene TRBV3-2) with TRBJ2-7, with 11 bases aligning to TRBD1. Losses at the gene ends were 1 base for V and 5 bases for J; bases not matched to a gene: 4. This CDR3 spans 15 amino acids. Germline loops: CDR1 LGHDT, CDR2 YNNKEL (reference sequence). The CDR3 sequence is CASSQGRTGGDEQYF. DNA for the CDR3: TGTGCCAGCAGCCAAGGGAGGACAGGGGGCGACGAGCAGTACTTC.

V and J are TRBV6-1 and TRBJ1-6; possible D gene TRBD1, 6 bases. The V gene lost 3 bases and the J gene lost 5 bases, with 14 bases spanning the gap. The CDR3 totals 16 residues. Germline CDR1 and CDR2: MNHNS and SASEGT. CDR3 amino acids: CASSEYLTGNNSPLHF. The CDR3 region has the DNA TGTGCCAGCAGTGAGTACTTGACAGGAAATAATTCACCCCTCCACTTT.

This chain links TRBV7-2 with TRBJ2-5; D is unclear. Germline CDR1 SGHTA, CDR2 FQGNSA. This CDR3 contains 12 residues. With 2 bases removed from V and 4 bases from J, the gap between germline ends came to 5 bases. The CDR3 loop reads CASSLSRETQYF. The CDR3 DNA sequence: TGTGCCAGCAGCTTAAGCCGAGAGACCCAGTACTTC.

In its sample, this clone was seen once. The CDR3 reads CASSERTSGGETQYF. The CDR3 DNA reads TGTGCCAGCAGCGAACGGACTAGCGGGGGTGAGACCCAGTACTTC. The chain is built from TRBV3-1 (or the pseudogene TRBV3-2) and TRBJ2-5; 13 bases line up with TRBD2. V trimming: 5 bases; J trimming: 5 bases; junction bases outside the gene matches: 5. This CDR3 comprises 15 residues. Looked up from germline, CDR1 is LGHDT and CDR2 is YNNKEL (reference sequence).

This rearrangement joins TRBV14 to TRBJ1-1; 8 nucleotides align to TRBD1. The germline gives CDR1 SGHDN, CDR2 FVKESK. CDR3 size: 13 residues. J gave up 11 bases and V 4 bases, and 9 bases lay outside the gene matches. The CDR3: CASSLDRVPRAFF. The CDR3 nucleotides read TGTGCCAGCAGCCTGGACAGGGTTCCGCGCGCTTTCTTT.

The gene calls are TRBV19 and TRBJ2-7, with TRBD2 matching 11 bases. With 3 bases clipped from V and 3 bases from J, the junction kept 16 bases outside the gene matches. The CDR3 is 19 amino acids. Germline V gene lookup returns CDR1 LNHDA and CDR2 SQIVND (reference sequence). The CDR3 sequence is CASSMWSGELAGAFYEQYF. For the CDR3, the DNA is TGTGCCAGTAGTATGTGGTCAGGAGAACTAGCGGGGGCATTCTACGAGCAGTACTTC. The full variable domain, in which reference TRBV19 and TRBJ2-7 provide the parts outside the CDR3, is DGGITQSPKYLFRKEGQNVTLSCEQNLNHDAMYWYRQDPGQGLRLIYYSQIVNDFQKGDIAEGYSVSREKKESFPLTVTSAQKNPTAFYLCASSMWSGELAGAFYEQYFGPGTRLTVT.

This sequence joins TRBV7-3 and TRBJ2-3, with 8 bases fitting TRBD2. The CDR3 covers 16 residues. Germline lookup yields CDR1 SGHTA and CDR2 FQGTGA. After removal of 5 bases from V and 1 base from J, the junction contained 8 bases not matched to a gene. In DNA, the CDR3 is TGTGCCAGCAGCCACCGGGGGGGGTTAGGCACAGATACGCAGTATTTT. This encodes CASSHRGGLGTDTQYF.

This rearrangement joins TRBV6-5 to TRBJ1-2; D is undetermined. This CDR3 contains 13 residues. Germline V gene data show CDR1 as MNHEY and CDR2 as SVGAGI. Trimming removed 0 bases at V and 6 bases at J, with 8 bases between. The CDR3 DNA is TGTGCCAGCAGTTACTCTTCACAGCATGGCTACACCTTC. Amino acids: CASSYSSQHGYTF.

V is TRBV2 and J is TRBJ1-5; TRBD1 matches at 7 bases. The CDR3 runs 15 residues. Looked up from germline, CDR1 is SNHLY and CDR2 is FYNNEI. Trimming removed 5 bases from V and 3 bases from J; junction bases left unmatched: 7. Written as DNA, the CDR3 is TGTGCCAGCAGTCCCACAGGGGCGGCCAATCAGCCCCAGCATTTT. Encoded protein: CASSPTGAANQPQHF.

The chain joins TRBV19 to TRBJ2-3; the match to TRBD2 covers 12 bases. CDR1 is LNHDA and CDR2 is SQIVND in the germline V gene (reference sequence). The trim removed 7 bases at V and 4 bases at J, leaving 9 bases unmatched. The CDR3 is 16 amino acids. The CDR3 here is CASTSGGAPGADTQYF. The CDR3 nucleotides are TGTGCCAGTACTAGCGGGGGGGCCCCGGGGGCAGATACGCAGTATTTT. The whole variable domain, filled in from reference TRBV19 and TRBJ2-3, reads DGGITQSPKYLFRKEGQNVTLSCEQNLNHDAMYWYRQDPGQGLRLIYYSQIVNDFQKGDIAEGYSVSREKKESFPLTVTSAQKNPTAFYLCASTSGGAPGADTQYFGPGTRLTVL.

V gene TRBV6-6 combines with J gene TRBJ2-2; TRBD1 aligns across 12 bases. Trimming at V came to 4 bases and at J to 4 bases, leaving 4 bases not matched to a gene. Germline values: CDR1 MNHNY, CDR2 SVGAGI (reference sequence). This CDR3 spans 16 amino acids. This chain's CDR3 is CASSWDRGHITGELFF. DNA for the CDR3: TGTGCCAGCAGTTGGGACAGGGGGCATATCACCGGGGAGCTGTTTTTT.

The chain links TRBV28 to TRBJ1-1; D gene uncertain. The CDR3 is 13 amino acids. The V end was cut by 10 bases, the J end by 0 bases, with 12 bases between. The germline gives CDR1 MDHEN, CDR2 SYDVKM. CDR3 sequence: CAIHSTMNTEAFF. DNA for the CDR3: TGTGCCATCCACAGCACCATGAACACTGAAGCTTTCTTT. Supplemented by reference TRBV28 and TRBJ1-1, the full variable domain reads DVKVTQSSRYLVKRTGEKVFLECVQDMDHENMFWYRQDPGLGLRLIYFSYDVKMKEKGDIPEGYSVSREKKERFSLILESASTNQTSMYLCAIHSTMNTEAFFGQGTRLTVV.

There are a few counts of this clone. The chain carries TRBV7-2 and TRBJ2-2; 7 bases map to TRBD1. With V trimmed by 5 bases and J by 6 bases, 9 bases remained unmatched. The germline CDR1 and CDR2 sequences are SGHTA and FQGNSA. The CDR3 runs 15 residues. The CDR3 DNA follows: TGTGCCAGCAGCCCCCCCCGACAGGGACCCGGGGAGCTGTTTTTT. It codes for CASSPPRQGPGELFF.

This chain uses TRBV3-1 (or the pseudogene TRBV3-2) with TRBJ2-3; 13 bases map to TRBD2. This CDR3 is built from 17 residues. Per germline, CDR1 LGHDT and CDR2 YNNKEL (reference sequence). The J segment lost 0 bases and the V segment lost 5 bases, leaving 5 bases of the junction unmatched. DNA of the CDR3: TGTGCCAGCAGCGCCGGACTAGCGGGAGTTAGCACAGATACGCAGTATTTT. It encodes CASSAGLAGVSTDTQYF.